The rows below give T cell receptor beta chains drawn from one sample of a study of T-cell memory formation after mild COVID-19. TCRdb called the 5' RACE reads again in MiXCR, with one record for every CDR3 protein. Of 110,000 or so distinct CDR3 sequences listed, over 20% are singletons. Sequenced: PBMCs or a T cell subset sorted from them (not recorded which). The receptors shown here come from a man aged 18 to 29 who had mild COVID-19 (a few samples of this study predate the infection). Cell type and time point are not known. Both conserved end residues are part of each CDR3.

TRBV12-3/TRBV12-4	TRBJ2-5	14	CASRRTSGEGTQYF
TRBV28	TRBJ1-6	16	CASRRTANSYNSPLHF
TRBV4-3	TRBJ1-6	18	CASSQKLPIGQTRSPLHF
TRBV29-1	TRBJ2-7	13	CSVGGQFTYEQYF
TRBV4-3	TRBJ2-1	18	CASSQEAPSAGGYNEQFF
TRBV5-4	TRBJ2-3	14	CASRTQGGGDTQYF
TRBV5-1	TRBJ2-1	11	CASSWDGEQFF
TRBV18	TRBJ2-3	18	CASSPDMTSGASTDTQYF
TRBV7-9	TRBJ2-1	16	CASSPQRGGAGNEQFF
TRBV6-2/TRBV6-3	TRBJ1-2	17	CASSYSEISTETYGYTF
TRBV28	TRBJ1-4	13	CASSFPRDEKLFF
TRBV4-1	TRBJ1-1	16	CASSQSLSSWNTEAFF
TRBV5-1	TRBJ1-1	16	CASSLWSGGTDTEAFF
TRBV7-7	TRBJ2-1	15	CASSNSGGNYNEQFF
TRBV6-6	TRBJ2-1	15	CASSPLSGGGNEQFF
TRBV7-9	TRBJ2-2	16	CASSPRDGANTGELFF
TRBV6-5	TRBJ2-4	18	CASSQSTTSGGPSNIQYF
TRBV20-1	TRBJ2-2	13	CSARSGDSGELFF
TRBV4-3	TRBJ2-1	16	CASSQGTGRFLDEQFF
TRBV7-9	TRBJ1-1	15	CASSPSGSPRSEAFF
TRBV12-3/TRBV12-4	TRBJ2-1	15	CASSQNRGPYNEQFF
TRBV12-3/TRBV12-4	TRBJ2-3	13	CASSGLVLDTQYF
TRBV10-3	TRBJ1-1	15	CAISESEVANTEAFF
TRBV20-1	TRBJ2-1	14	CSARAGGSYNEQFF
TRBV4-1	TRBJ2-7	13	CASSQAVGYEQYF
TRBV6-5	TRBJ1-6	15	CASRSIGGEGSPLHF
TRBV5-1	TRBJ2-2	14	CASSFEGAAGELFF
TRBV15	TRBJ2-1	16	CATSRDDSSPYNEQFF
TRBV7-6	TRBJ2-4	15	CASSPRQGGGDIQYF
TRBV11-2	TRBJ2-5	17	CASSLGTSGESRETQYF
TRBV7-9	TRBJ2-7	11	CAQGGLYEQYF
TRBV4-1	TRBJ2-1	15	CASSQEGSIREEAFF
TRBV4-1	TRBJ1-1	13	CASSYDMNTEAFF